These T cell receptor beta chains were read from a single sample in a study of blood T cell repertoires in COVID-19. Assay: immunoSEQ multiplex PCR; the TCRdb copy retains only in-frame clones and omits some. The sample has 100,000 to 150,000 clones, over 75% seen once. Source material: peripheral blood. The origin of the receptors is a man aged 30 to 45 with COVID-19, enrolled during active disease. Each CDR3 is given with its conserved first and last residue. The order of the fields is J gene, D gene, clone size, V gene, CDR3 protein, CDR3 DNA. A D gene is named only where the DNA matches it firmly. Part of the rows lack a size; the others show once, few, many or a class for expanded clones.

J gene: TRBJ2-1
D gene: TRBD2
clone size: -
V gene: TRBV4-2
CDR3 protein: CASSQDWASGDLSYEQFF
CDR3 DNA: TGTGCCAGCAGCCAAGATTGGGCTAGCGGGGACCTCTCATATGAGCAGTTCTTC

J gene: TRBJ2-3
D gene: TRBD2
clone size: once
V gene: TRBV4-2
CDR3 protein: CASSQTPGLAGGVGTDTQYF
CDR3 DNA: TGTGCCAGCAGCCAAACCCCGGGACTAGCGGGGGGCGTAGGAACAGATACGCAGTATTTT

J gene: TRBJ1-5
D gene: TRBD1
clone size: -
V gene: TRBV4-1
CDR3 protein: CASSRGQGAIGAQHF
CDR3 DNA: TGCGCCAGCAGCCGGGGACAGGGGGCGATAGGGGCCCAGCATTTT

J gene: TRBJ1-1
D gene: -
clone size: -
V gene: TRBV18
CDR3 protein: CASSPADVGTEAFF
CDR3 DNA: TGTGCCAGCTCACCAGCGGATGTGGGCACTGAAGCTTTCTTT

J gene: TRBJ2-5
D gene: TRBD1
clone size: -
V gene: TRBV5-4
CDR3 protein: CASSPTGGRQETQYF
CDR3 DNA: TGTGCCAGCAGTCCGACAGGGGGTCGCCAAGAGACCCAGTACTTC

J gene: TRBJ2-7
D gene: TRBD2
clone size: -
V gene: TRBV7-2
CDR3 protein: CASSPGAAGLYEQYF
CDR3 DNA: TGTGCCAGCAGCCCCGGGGCAGCGGGACTCTACGAGCAGTACTTC

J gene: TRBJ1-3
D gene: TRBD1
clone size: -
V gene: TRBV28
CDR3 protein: CASSFTGGMGGNTIYF
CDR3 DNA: TGTGCCAGCAGCTTCACAGGGGGAATGGGAGGAAACACCATATATTTT

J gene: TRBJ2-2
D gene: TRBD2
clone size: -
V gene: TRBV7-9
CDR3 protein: CASSLGSTSGEGTGELFF
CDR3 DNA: TGTGCCAGCAGCTTAGGAAGCACTAGCGGAGAGGGGACCGGGGAGCTGTTTTTT

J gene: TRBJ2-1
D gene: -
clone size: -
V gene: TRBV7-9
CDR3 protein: CASSLVTGLREQFF
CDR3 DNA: TGTGCCAGCAGCTTAGTAACAGGGTTGAGGGAGCAGTTCTTC

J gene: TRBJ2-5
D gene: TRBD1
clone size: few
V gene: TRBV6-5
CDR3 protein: CASSYDWDRGETQYF
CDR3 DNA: TGTGCCAGCAGTTACGATTGGGACAGGGGAGAGACCCAGTACTTC

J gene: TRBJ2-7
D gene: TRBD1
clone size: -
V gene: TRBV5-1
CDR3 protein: CASSSETGSYFEQYF
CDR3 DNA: TGCGCCAGCAGCTCGGAGACAGGGTCTTACTTCGAGCAGTACTTC

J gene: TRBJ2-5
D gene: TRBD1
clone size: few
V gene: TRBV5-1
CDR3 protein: CASSLGGQGALETQYF
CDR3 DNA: TGCGCCAGCAGCTTGGGGGGACAGGGGGCGTTAGAGACCCAGTACTTC

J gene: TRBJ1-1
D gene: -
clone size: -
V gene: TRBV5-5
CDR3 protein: CASSSGTANTEAFF
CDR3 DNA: TGTGCCAGCAGCTCCGGGACTGCGAACACTGAAGCTTTCTTT

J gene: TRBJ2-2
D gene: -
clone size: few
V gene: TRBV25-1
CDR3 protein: CASSESMTDTGELFF
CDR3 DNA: TGTGCCAGCAGTGAATCAATGACAGACACCGGGGAGCTGTTTTTT

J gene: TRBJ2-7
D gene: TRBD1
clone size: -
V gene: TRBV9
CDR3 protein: CASSGQGSEQYF
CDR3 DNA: TGTGCCAGCAGCGGACAGGGGAGCGAGCAGTACTTC

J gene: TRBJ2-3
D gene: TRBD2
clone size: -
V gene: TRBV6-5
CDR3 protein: CASSYLGAGGSDTQYF
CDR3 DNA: TGTGCCAGCAGTTACTTAGGAGCGGGGGGATCAGATACGCAGTATTTT

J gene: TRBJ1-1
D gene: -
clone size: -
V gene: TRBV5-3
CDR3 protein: CARRKKLGAVVVQGDTEAFF
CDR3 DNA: TGTGCCAGAAGGAAGAAGCTTGGGGCCGTCGTGGTCCAGGGTGACACTGAAGCTTTCTTT

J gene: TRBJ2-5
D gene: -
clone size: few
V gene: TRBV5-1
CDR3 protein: CASSRTLRIEETQYF
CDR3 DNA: TGCGCCAGCAGCCGAACACTCAGGATCGAAGAGACCCAGTACTTC

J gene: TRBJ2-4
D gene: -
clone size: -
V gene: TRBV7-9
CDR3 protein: CASSLESRQIQYF
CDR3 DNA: TGTGCCAGCAGCTTAGAGAGCAGGCAGATTCAGTACTTC

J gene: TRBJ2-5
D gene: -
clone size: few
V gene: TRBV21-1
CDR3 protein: CASSFQDQETQYF
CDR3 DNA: TGTGCCAGCAGCTTTCAGGACCAAGAGACCCAGTACTTC

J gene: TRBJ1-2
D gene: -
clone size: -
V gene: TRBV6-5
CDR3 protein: CASSLTGYHGYTF
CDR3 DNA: TGTGCCAGCAGTTTAACAGGGTACCATGGCTACACCTTC

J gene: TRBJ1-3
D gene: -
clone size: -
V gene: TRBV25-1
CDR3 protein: CASSEIGGSGNTIYF
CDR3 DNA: TGTGCCAGCAGTGAAATAGGTGGGAGCGGAAACACCATATATTTT

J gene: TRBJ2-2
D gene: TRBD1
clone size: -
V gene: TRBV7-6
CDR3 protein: CASLSPDRGRRTGELFF
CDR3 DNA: TGTGCCAGCCTATCCCCTGACAGGGGGCGACGTACCGGGGAGCTGTTTTTT

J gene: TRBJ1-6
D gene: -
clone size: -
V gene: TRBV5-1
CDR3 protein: CASSSQASSYNSPLHF
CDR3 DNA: TGCGCCAGCAGCTCCCAGGCGAGCTCCTATAATTCACCCCTCCACTTT

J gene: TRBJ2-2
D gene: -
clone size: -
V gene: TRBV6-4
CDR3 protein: CASSLGEGNTGELFF
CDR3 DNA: TGTGCCAGCAGCCTTGGTGAGGGGAACACCGGGGAGCTGTTTTTT

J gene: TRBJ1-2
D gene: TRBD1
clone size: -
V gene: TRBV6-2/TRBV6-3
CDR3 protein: CASSHRDSYGYTF
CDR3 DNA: TGTGCCAGCAGCCACCGGGACAGCTATGGCTACACCTTC

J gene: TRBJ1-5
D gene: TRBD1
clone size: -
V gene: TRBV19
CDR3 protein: CASKNGAGGSYQPQHF
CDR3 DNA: TGTGCCAGTAAGAACGGGGCAGGGGGTTCTTATCAGCCCCAGCATTTT

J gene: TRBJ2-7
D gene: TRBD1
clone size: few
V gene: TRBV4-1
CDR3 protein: CASSSAVTGVYEQYF
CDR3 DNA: TGCGCCAGCAGCTCAGCGGTTACAGGGGTGTACGAGCAGTACTTC

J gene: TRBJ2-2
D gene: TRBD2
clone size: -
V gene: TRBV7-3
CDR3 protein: CASSLTGVAGVNTGELFF
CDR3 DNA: TGTGCCAGCAGCTTAACTGGAGTAGCGGGAGTAAACACCGGGGAGCTGTTTTTT

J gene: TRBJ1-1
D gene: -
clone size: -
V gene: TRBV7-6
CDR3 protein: CASSLSPPGTEAFF
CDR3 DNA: TGTGCCAGCAGCTTGTCCCCTCCGGGGACTGAAGCTTTCTTT

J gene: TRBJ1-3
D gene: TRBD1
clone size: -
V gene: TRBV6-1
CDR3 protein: CASSGTGTARGNTIYF
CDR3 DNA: TGTGCCAGCAGTGGGACAGGAACGGCTCGCGGAAACACCATATATTTT

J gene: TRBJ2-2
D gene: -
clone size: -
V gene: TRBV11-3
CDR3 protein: CASSLGTGELFF
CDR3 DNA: TGTGCCAGCAGCTTAGGGACTGGGGAGCTGTTTTTT

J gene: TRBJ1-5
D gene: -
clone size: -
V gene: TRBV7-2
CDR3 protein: CASSPREGGQPQHF
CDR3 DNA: TGTGCCAGCAGCCCGCGTGAGGGCGGCCAGCCCCAGCATTTT

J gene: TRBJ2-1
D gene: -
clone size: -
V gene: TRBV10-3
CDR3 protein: CAIIGLYNEQFF
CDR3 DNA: TGTGCCATCATTGGACTATACAATGAGCAGTTCTTC

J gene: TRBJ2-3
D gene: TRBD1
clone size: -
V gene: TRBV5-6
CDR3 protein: CASSFRDRRWTDTQYF
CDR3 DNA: TGTGCCAGCAGCTTCCGGGACAGACGATGGACAGATACGCAGTATTTT

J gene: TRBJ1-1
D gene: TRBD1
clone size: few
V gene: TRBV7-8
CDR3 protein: CASSLEDRVNTEAFF
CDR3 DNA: TGTGCCAGCAGCTTAGAGGACAGGGTGAACACTGAAGCTTTCTTT

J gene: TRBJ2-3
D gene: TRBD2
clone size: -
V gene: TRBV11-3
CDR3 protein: CASRPSGGSGTQYF
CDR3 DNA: TGTGCCAGCAGACCCAGCGGGGGATCGGGTACGCAGTATTTT

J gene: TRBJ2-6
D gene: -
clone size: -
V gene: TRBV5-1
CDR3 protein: CASSLVQSGANVLTF
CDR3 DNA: TGCGCCAGCAGCTTGGTACAGTCTGGGGCCAACGTCCTGACTTTC

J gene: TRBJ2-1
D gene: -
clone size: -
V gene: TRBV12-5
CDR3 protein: CASGIPIAGVKGNEQFF
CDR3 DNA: TGTGCTAGTGGTATCCCGATTGCCGGGGTGAAAGGCAATGAGCAGTTCTTC

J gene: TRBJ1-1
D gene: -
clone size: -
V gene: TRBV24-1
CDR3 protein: CATSDRTASRGEAFF
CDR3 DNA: TGTGCCACCAGTGACCGGACAGCATCCCGGGGTGAAGCTTTCTTT

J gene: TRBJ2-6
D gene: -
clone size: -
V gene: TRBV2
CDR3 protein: CASSPTGANVLTF
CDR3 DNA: TGTGCCAGCAGCCCTACTGGGGCCAACGTCCTGACTTTC

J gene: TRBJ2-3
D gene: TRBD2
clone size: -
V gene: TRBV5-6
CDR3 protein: CASSLVAGAADTQYF
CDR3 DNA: TGTGCCAGCAGCTTGGTGGCGGGAGCCGCAGATACGCAGTATTTT

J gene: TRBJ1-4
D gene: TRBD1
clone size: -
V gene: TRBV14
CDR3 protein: CASSYKSPGLRGELFF
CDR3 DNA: TGTGCCAGCAGCTACAAGAGCCCAGGGCTCAGGGGGGAACTGTTTTTT